The clone carrying this TCR beta chain came up many times. Compared with germline, one end of the junction differs, possibly owing to a read error. The CDR3 covers 8 residues. The data are from a study of patients and donors after allogeneic stem cell transplantation. TCRdb recomputed calls from the RT-PCR reads with MiXCR, one row per CDR3 protein. In the table there are about 57,000 distinct CDR3 sequences, about an eighth of which are singletons. Sequencing input: blood, either unsorted or a sorted T cell fraction (not recorded which). V is TRBV12-3 or TRBV12-4 and J is TRBJ1-2, with D uncertain. The receptor was derived from a human donor who was either an allogeneic HSCT recipient or a stem cell or donor lymphocyte infusion donor (not recorded which). It is not recorded whose cells these are; they may come from a transplant donor. CDR3: CASSKRVF. DNA for the CDR3: TGTGCCAGCAGCAAAAGAGTCTTC.